The rows below give T cell receptor beta chains drawn from one sample of a study of T cell repertoires in cytomegalovirus infection. No antigen is known for these receptors. MiXCR, applied by TCRdb to the reads, yields one record per CDR3 protein. Among approximately 910,000 distinct CDR3 sequences listed, around 29% were seen once. The sample consisted of cultured CD8+ T cells from PBMCs, taken from culture after CMV antigen stimulation. Receptors were obtained from a human donor in good health (CMV status not recorded). Some clones in this sample may be carry-over from other donors' samples. CDR3s include the opening cysteine and the closing phenylalanine or tryptophan.

>TRBV12-3/TRBV12-4
CASTRDRVETQYF
>TRBV7-9
CASINRAGTTGELFF
>TRBV4-1
CASSQVVTDTFYEQYF
>TRBV20-1
CSARDLGGTDTQYF
>TRBV24-1
CATSDLHRGRNTGELFF
>TRBV7-8
CASSPRRGPAGNTIYF
>TRBV7-8
CASSLPYGDYGYTF
>TRBV7-2
CASSLDYGGRKGYTF
>TRBV5-1
CASSGGDSGLTDTQYF
>TRBV6-6
CASSPQRGGTGELFF
>TRBV19
CASNLGVISSSGNTIYF
>TRBV7-9
CATGTSGKLDEQFF
>TRBV9
CASSVGQEGTEAFF
>TRBV6-6
CASSVWTLGAFF
>TRBV29-1
CSLQRENTGELFF
>TRBV28
CASSLGGGARETQYF
>TRBV12-3/TRBV12-4
CASSPGLPYTF
>TRBV7-6
CASSLDRSGYTF
>TRBV12-5
CASGPGQGHYTDTQYF
>TRBV27
CASAGGLETQYF
>TRBV27
CASSLRVDRGNYGYTF